Listed below are T cell receptor beta chains from one sample, sequenced in a study of shared clonotypes between healthy human individuals. Data came from immunoSEQ multiplex PCR; TCRdb stores just in-frame clones and leaves some out. This sample has roughly 2.5 million clones; more than 80% occur once, and the top ten carry over 0.12%. The sequenced material came from naive CD4+ T cells sorted from blood. These receptors came from a man aged 18 to 29 in good health. Both conserved end residues are trimmed from each CDR3. Clone size is shown for a subset of rows, as once, few, many or a class of expanded clone.

-	TRBV5-1	TRBJ1-3	ASSFVTGTGYDTIY
-	TRBV6-5	TRBJ1-1	ASGENTEAF
-	TRBV11-2	TRBJ2-7	ASSLGGRSYEQY
-	TRBV9	TRBJ2-3	ASSVDRGGLAGMDTQY
once	TRBV29-1	TRBJ2-3	SVEGVSSTDTQY
few	TRBV5-4	TRBJ1-1	ASSPRGGVNTEAF
-	TRBV18	TRBJ2-7	ASSPNGQGGYEQY
-	TRBV6-5	TRBJ2-7	ASSQKGLNKYEQY
-	TRBV27	TRBJ2-4	ASRGLAENIQY
-	TRBV10-3	TRBJ2-7	ATNREGLNEQY
-	TRBV9	TRBJ2-1	ASSPRGDAAGNEQF
-	TRBV7-2	TRBJ2-1	ASSTGPSSYNEQF
-	TRBV18	TRBJ1-2	ASSPTADLNYGYT
once	TRBV11-2	TRBJ1-3	ASSIRDSGNTIY
-	TRBV5-1	TRBJ2-7	ASSQENGEQY
once	TRBV4-1	TRBJ1-1	ASSQVFGDPGQGAEAYTEAF
-	TRBV25-1	TRBJ2-5	ASSDPTGSGETQY
-	TRBV6-6	TRBJ1-6	ASSKGVAYNSPLH
-	TRBV7-9	TRBJ2-3	ASSLVGDTQY
once	TRBV10-3	TRBJ1-5	AISGGQDEPQH
-	TRBV6-6	TRBJ1-3	ASSGSSGNTIY
-	TRBV30	TRBJ1-2	AWRDTGVYGYT
-	TRBV4-1	TRBJ2-1	ASSLTQGSYNEQF
-	TRBV6-6	TRBJ1-1	ASSYRTGESEAF
-	TRBV28	TRBJ2-7	ASSLGQRNYEQY
-	TRBV18	TRBJ2-5	ASSPAGETQY
-	TRBV28	TRBJ2-3	ASSTSGGKDTQY
-	TRBV19	TRBJ2-2	ATTRGRDTGELF
-	TRBV6-6	TRBJ2-2	ASGNTGELF
-	TRBV2	TRBJ1-1	ASSEPGEGTEAF
once	TRBV30	TRBJ2-7	AWSGTDYEQY
-	TRBV5-1	TRBJ2-1	ASSLDQGALNEQF
-	TRBV11-2	TRBJ2-1	ASRITGGLNNEQF
-	TRBV28	TRBJ2-7	ASSNTGLGSHEQY
once	TRBV6-5	TRBJ1-2	ASSSPLGYT
-	TRBV5-4	TRBJ2-6	ASSPGGERSSGANVLT
-	TRBV6-1	TRBJ2-5	ASSAQSLRDGKTQY
-	TRBV5-4	TRBJ2-3	ASSSGTGGTDTQY
-	TRBV4-1	TRBJ1-1	ASSPRTTKSRSSGGNTEAF
-	TRBV7-9	TRBJ1-2	ASSLAPTGAAYGYT
-	TRBV20-1	TRBJ1-1	SASDGTEAF
-	TRBV5-1	TRBJ2-3	ASSLGSGGPNTQY
-	TRBV7-9	TRBJ2-1	ASSLRTSGSNEQF
-	TRBV4-1	TRBJ1-5	ASSQGGMLGQPQH
-	TRBV2	TRBJ2-2	ASSEWKGTGELF
once	TRBV11-2	TRBJ2-5	ASSSWTSGIRETQY
-	TRBV14	TRBJ2-7	ASSQGGGFSYEQY
-	TRBV11-2	TRBJ2-3	ASSLGPTSPDTQY
-	TRBV5-1	TRBJ2-3	ASSLPTDTQY
-	TRBV18	TRBJ2-7	ASSPPAGTSTYEQY
-	TRBV15	TRBJ1-1	ATRWAWDTEAF
-	TRBV7-3	TRBJ2-2	ASRAYANTGELF
-	TRBV6-5	TRBJ1-1	ASSYSIGAEAF
-	TRBV29-1	-	SVEADRGRDEQY
-	TRBV25-1	TRBJ1-1	ASSEPYRDNTEAF
-	TRBV27	TRBJ2-3	ASSSGQGTDTQY
-	TRBV7-3	TRBJ2-2	ASSYFFGGELF
-	TRBV15	TRBJ2-7	ATSRGKGLPYEQY
-	TRBV7-2	TRBJ2-3	ASSSPTSQGTDTQY
-	TRBV5-1	TRBJ1-1	ASSFRTGGLGTEAF